These 16 T cell receptor beta chains originate from one sample sequenced in a study of T cell changes during pregnancy in multiple sclerosis. The data were produced by immunoSEQ multiplex PCR, yet TCRdb's version contains in-frame clones alone and is incomplete. Of fewer than 85,000 clones in the sample, over 90% are singletons; the top ten hold about 2.3%. Sequenced here: peripheral blood, sampled in the third trimester of pregnancy. These receptors were taken from a female donor with multiple sclerosis, enrolled in a pregnancy study.

The chain uses TRBV5-4 and TRBJ1-1, with 8 nucleotides matching TRBD1. Germline loops: CDR1 SGHNT, CDR2 YYREEE (reference sequence). The CDR3 spans 16 residues. J gave up 0 bases and V 5 bases, and 9 bases lay outside the gene matches. CDR3 protein: CASRPDRGSMNTEAFF. CDR3 nucleotides: TGTGCCAGCAGACCAGACAGGGGATCGATGAACACTGAAGCTTTCTTT.

The genes are TRBV19 and TRBJ2-7; 14 bases are shared with TRBD2. The CDR3 extends over 20 amino acids. Germline trimming cut 3 bases from V and 0 bases from J; bases unmatched to any gene: 13. Germline values: CDR1 LNHDA, CDR2 SQIVND (reference sequence). The CDR3 protein is CASSIIVGLAGGLSSYEQYF. The CDR3 DNA sequence: TGTGCCAGTAGTATTATCGTCGGACTAGCGGGGGGCCTCAGCTCCTACGAGCAGTACTTC. Full variable domain (rest looked up from reference TRBV19 and TRBJ2-7): DGGITQSPKYLFRKEGQNVTLSCEQNLNHDAMYWYRQDPGQGLRLIYYSQIVNDFQKGDIAEGYSVSREKKESFPLTVTSAQKNPTAFYLCASSIIVGLAGGLSSYEQYFGPGTRLTVT.

This clone has only one observation. The CDR3: CASSDSGQNTEAFF. The CDR3, as DNA: TGTGCCAGCAGTGACTCTGGACAGAACACTGAAGCTTTCTTT. The chain carries TRBV6-4 and TRBJ1-1, with D perhaps TRBD1 (5 bases). The CDR3 has 14 residues. The germline gives CDR1 MRHNA, CDR2 SNTAGT. Deletions cut 0 bases from V and 1 base from J, with 6 bases between.

The genes are TRBV2 and TRBJ1-1, with D possibly being TRBD1 (6 bases). V was shortened by 6 bases and J by 0 bases, with 11 bases between the two germline ends. This CDR3 region has 14 residues. Germline V gene sequence: CDR1 SNHLY, CDR2 FYNNEI. The CDR3 reads CASRAGTLNTEAFF. The CDR3 DNA reads TGTGCCAGCAGGGCCGGGACACTGAACACTGAAGCTTTCTTT.

The V call is TRBV2, the J call TRBJ1-4; D possibly corresponds to TRBD1 (6 bases). V dropped 2 bases and J dropped 3 bases, with 10 bases sitting between them. This CDR3 is built from 15 residues. Germline-derived CDR1 and CDR2 are SNHLY and FYNNEI. The CDR3 bases are TGTGCCAGCAGTGAACGGGCAGGGGCTAATGAAAAACTGTTTTTT. The encoded protein is CASSERAGANEKLFF. The full variable domain, its missing parts supplied by reference TRBV2 and TRBJ1-4, is EPEVTQTPSHQVTQMGQEVILRCVPISNHLYFYWYRQILGQKVEFLVSFYNNEISEKSEIFDDQFSVERPDGSNFTLKIRSTKLEDSAMYFCASSERAGANEKLFFGSGTQLSVL.

The chain combines TRBV30 with TRBJ1-1; D not certain. Germline values: CDR1 GTSNPN, CDR2 SVGIG (reference sequence). CDR3 length equals 13 residues. V lost 0 bases to trimming and J lost 0 bases, with 5 bases between them. The CDR3 protein is CAWSVALNTEAFF. The DNA of the CDR3 is TGTGCCTGGAGTGTAGCCCTGAACACTGAAGCTTTCTTT.

CDR3 sequence reads: CASGGLTTNEKLFF. For the CDR3, the DNA is TGTGCCAGCGGGGGCCTGACAACTAATGAAAAACTGTTTTTT. The chain links TRBV6-5 to TRBJ1-4, with TRBD1 as a possible D gene (6 bases). The CDR3 covers 14 residues. V lost 8 bases and J lost 0, with 10 bases in between. Germline CDR1 and CDR2: MNHEY and SVGAGI.

The chain combines TRBV10-3 with TRBJ2-5; 8 bases map to TRBD1. The germline V gene has CDR1 ENHRY and CDR2 SYGVKD. CDR3 length equals 14 residues. J lost 5 bases, V lost 9 bases, and 11 bases had no gene match. The CDR3: CAIRSGQGRETQYF. The CDR3 DNA is TGTGCCATAAGATCCGGACAGGGAAGGGAGACCCAGTACTTC.

The CDR3 here is CASSIRDRAGNTIYF. The DNA for the CDR3 is TGTGCCAGTAGTATTCGGGACAGGGCCGGAAACACCATATATTTT. The J gene is TRBJ1-3, the V gene TRBV19; TRBD1 agrees at 9 bases. Losses at the gene ends were 3 bases for V and 4 bases for J; bases not matched to a gene: 4. CDR1 and CDR2 from the germline V gene are LNHDA and SQIVND (reference sequence). This CDR3 spans 15 amino acids. The full variable domain, its missing parts supplied by reference TRBV19 and TRBJ1-3, is DGGITQSPKYLFRKEGQNVTLSCEQNLNHDAMYWYRQDPGQGLRLIYYSQIVNDFQKGDIAEGYSVSREKKESFPLTVTSAQKNPTAFYLCASSIRDRAGNTIYFGEGSWLTVV.

The gene calls are TRBV30 and TRBJ2-3, with D uncertain. CDR1 and CDR2 (germline): GTSNPN, SVGIG (reference sequence). V dropped 5 bases and J dropped 1 base, with 10 bases sitting between them. The CDR3 contains 13 residues. This CDR3 reads CAWASIGTDTQYF. The DNA for the CDR3 is TGTGCCTGGGCCTCTATCGGCACAGATACGCAGTATTTT.

The chain links TRBV5-1 to TRBJ2-7; 14 nucleotides align to TRBD2. This CDR3 comprises 14 residues. The trim removed 3 bases at V and 6 bases at J, leaving 2 bases unmatched. Germline CDR1 SGHRS, CDR2 YFSETQ. This CDR3 reads CASSSGLAGAEQYF. The CDR3 DNA sequence: TGCGCCAGCAGCTCGGGACTAGCGGGGGCCGAGCAGTACTTC.

The V and J genes are TRBV20-1 and TRBJ2-5; D gene uncertain. With 0 bases removed from V and 7 bases from J, the gap between germline ends came to 6 bases. CDR3 length: 11 residues. Germline lookup yields CDR1 DFQATT and CDR2 SNEGSKA (reference sequence). CDR3 DNA: TGCAGTGCTAGAGATCTCGGGACCCAGTACTTC. It is translated as CSARDLGTQYF.

V usage is TRBV6-5 and J usage is TRBJ2-6; TRBD1 agrees at 10 bases. The CDR3 extends over 15 amino acids. Germline V gene data show CDR1 as MNHEY and CDR2 as SVGAGI. Losses at the gene ends were 7 bases for V and 2 bases for J; bases not matched to a gene: 2. The CDR3 here is CASTDRGPGANVLTF. The CDR3 nucleotides are TGTGCCAGCACCGACAGGGGGCCTGGGGCCAACGTCCTGACTTTC.

This chain joins TRBV23-1 and TRBJ1-1; 8 nucleotides agree with TRBD1. TRBV23-1 is an open reading frame, and its role is uncertain. The CDR3 spans 14 residues. Unmatched junction bases numbered 4, after V lost 6 bases and J lost 1 base. CDR3 sequence (DNA): TGCGCCAGCAGAACGACAGGGGAGAACACTGAAGCTTTCTTT. Amino acids: CASRTTGENTEAFF.

This sequence joins TRBV4-1 and TRBJ2-7; possible D gene TRBD2, 5 bases. Trimming took off 4 bases at V and 0 bases at J, with 13 bases between the two ends. This CDR3 is built from 15 residues. Germline assignment: CDR1 MGHRA and CDR2 YSYEKL. CDR3 sequence reads: CASSLDGGGSYEQYF. For the CDR3, the DNA is TGCGCCAGCAGCCTGGACGGAGGAGGCTCCTACGAGCAGTACTTC.

This clone was seen only a few times. J is TRBJ2-1 and V is TRBV7-6, with D perhaps matching TRBD1 (6 bases). Deletions cut 0 bases from V and 5 bases from J, with 14 bases between. The germline V gene encodes CDR1 SGHVS and CDR2 FNYEAQ. The CDR3 has 16 amino acids. The CDR3 protein is CASSLAQGTTHNEQFF. The CDR3 DNA sequence: TGTGCCAGCAGCTTAGCGCAGGGGACCACCCACAATGAGCAGTTCTTC.